The sequence of this TCR beta chain was determined in a study of cytomegalovirus exposure and HLA in healthy donors. Looked up from germline, CDR1 is SEHNR and CDR2 is FQNEAQ (reference sequence). This CDR3 has 16 residues. V lost 5 bases and J lost 5; bases outside the gene matches: 14. Study-wide results and caveats: According to a later analysis, donors in an Asian-associated ancestry cluster reportedly had fewer N-insertions than the 666-donor mean. Exclusion as indistinguishable affected some V segments, including TRBV6-2 and TRBV6-3.

This clone was found a few times. The antigen is not known. The PCR was carried out with 60 Vbeta primers and 13 Jbeta primers. The assay was immunoSEQ multiplex PCR, and TCRdb's table has in-frame clones only and misses some. The table records roughly 100,000 clones, 75% of them present only once. This clonotype was sampled from a man aged 40-50 years in good health and CMV-seronegative. Sequences were obtained from PBMCs. The rearrangement links TRBV7-9 to TRBJ2-5, with TRBD1 matching over 7 bases. The CDR3 is CASSPPYRQGGETQYF. The CDR3 bases are TGTGCCAGCAGCCCACCCTACCGACAGGGTGGGGAGACCCAGTACTTC.